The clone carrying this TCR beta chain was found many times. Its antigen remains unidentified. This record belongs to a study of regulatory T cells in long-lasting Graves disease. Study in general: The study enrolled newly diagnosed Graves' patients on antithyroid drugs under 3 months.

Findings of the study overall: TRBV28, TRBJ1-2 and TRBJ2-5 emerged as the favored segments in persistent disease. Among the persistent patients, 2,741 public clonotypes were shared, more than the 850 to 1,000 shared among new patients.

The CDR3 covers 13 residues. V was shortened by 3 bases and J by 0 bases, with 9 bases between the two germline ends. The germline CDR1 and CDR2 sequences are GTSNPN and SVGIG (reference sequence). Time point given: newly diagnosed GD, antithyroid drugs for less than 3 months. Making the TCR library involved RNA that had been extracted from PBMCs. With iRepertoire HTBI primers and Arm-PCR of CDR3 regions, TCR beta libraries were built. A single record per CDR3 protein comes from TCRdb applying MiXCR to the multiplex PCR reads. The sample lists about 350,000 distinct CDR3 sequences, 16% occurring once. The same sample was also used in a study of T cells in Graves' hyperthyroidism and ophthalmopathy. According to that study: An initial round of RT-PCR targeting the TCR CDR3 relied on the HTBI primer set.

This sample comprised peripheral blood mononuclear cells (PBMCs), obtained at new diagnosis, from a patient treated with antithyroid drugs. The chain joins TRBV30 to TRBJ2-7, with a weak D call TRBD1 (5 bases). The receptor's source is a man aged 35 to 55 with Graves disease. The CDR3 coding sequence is TGTGCCTGGAGCCAGGGCGTCTCCTACGAGCAGTACTTC. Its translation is CAWSQGVSYEQYF.